Listed below are T cell receptor beta chains from one sample, sequenced in a study of T-cell reconstitution after alpha-beta-depleted transplantation in children. TCRdb processed the PCR reads anew with MiXCR; each CDR3 protein has one entry. The sample holds about a million distinct CDR3 sequences; around 30% are singletons and the top ten take more than 25%. Here the sequenced sample was PBMCs, mostly from graft donor cells, taken 360 days after TCRalphabeta/CD19-depleted stem cell transplant. Every receptor here comes from a boy in the first two years of life who had a stem cell transplant for SCID, so the T cells may come from the graft donor. CDR3s leave out the opening cysteine and the closing phenylalanine or tryptophan.

TRBJ2-1 TRBV28 ASGPPTGDNEQF
TRBJ2-2 TRBV3-1 ASRQGATGELF
TRBJ2-3 TRBV20-1 SAFFLSGQNTDTQY
TRBJ1-4 TRBV5-1 ASSLQGTYNEKLF
TRBJ2-1 TRBV28 ASIRGGSNNEQF
TRBJ1-1 TRBV6-5 ASSYSKVGAGTEAF
TRBJ2-1 TRBV7-6 ASSQTPLGNEQF
TRBJ1-5 TRBV29-1 SVAETNDQPQH
TRBJ2-7 TRBV5-1 ASSLEQGRYEQY
TRBJ2-3 TRBV5-1 ASSLAEGPPSTDTQY
TRBJ2-3 TRBV6-1 ASSRGLQGANTQY
TRBJ2-5 TRBV29-1 SVEVRAGGRQETQY
TRBJ1-2 TRBV11-2 ASSSGQRASNYGYT
TRBJ1-2 TRBV20-1 SARAWTGLDRAYGYT
TRBJ2-7 TRBV10-3 AIRGVDRANYEQY
TRBJ2-1 TRBV12-3/TRBV12-4 ASRARGAYNEQF
TRBJ2-1 TRBV11-1 ASSFRVTEQF
TRBJ2-3 TRBV7-2 ASSPPRTRSTDTQY
TRBJ2-1 TRBV28 ASSVPRDGLTSEQF
TRBJ2-3 TRBV18 ASSPPEVLTQY
TRBJ1-1 TRBV6-5 ASSYNREPVSGTEAF
TRBJ2-1 TRBV28 ASKGWRGSVPSSYNEQF
TRBJ2-7 TRBV6-1 ASSEFSQGWTYEQY
TRBJ2-7 TRBV28 ASSLRLAGRSYEQY
TRBJ2-2 TRBV4-2 ASSRTDRGQDTGELF
TRBJ1-1 TRBV20-1 SATKGYTEAF
TRBJ2-7 TRBV5-1 ASSLSGQASYEQY
TRBJ1-1 TRBV18 ASSPLAGGTEAF
TRBJ1-3 TRBV7-9 ASTHRRPGNTIY
TRBJ2-1 TRBV12-3/TRBV12-4 ASKLAGAYNEQF
TRBJ2-5 TRBV7-9 ASRPDSKETQY
TRBJ1-1 TRBV20-1 SARDRGEAF
TRBJ2-6 TRBV7-3 ASSPFGLAGVGANVLT
TRBJ2-3 TRBV20-1 SARDLGTLADTQY
TRBJ1-1 TRBV12-3/TRBV12-4 ASSSDRYTEAF
TRBJ2-2 TRBV12-3/TRBV12-4 ASSLGGNTGELF
TRBJ2-1 TRBV15 ATSRAKTASGLGVGNNEQF
TRBJ2-7 TRBV12-3/TRBV12-4 ASSLLASYEQY
TRBJ2-7 TRBV4-1 ASSPQGSGQGINEQY
TRBJ2-1 TRBV7-8 ASNLLGGTNYNEQF
TRBJ1-6 TRBV7-6 ASSLGTGVNSPLH
TRBJ1-2 TRBV7-6 ASSLGVGATYGYT
TRBJ2-1 TRBV20-1 SAREWTETPGQF
TRBJ2-2 TRBV5-1 ASSLRPGWHTGELF
TRBJ2-7 TRBV12-3/TRBV12-4 ASSQAGGAYEQY
TRBJ1-1 TRBV7-9 ASSPWAEAF